This TCR beta chain was captured by sequencing in a study of blood T cell repertoires in COVID-19. The wider study: From T cells, B-cell-depleted T cells, or PBMCs came the material, which was cDNA or gDNA.

This table comes from immunoSEQ multiplex PCR, and its TCRdb copy is limited to in-frame clones, with some not included. The sample has 150,000 to 200,000 clones; less than 90% are singletons. The CDR3 spans 14 residues. Deletions cut 3 bases from V and 4 bases from J, with 12 bases between. Germline V gives CDR1 LNHDA, CDR2 SQIVND (reference sequence). The V gene is TRBV19, the J gene TRBJ1-1; no firm D call. The sequence was collected from a woman between 70 and 85 years old with acute or convalescent COVID-19. Specimen: peripheral blood. The CDR3 DNA reads TGTGCCAGTAGTATTGCGGGGATATCCACTGAAGCTTTCTTT. Translated: CASSIAGISTEAFF.